In its sample, the clone carrying this TCR beta chain was seen many times. Antigen specificity is unknown. V lost 2 bases, J lost 4 bases, and 0 bases stayed unmatched. Per the germline V gene, CDR1 is MRHNA and CDR2 is SNTAGT. The CDR3 consists of 14 residues. This entry comes from a study of cytomegalovirus exposure and HLA in healthy donors. Study conclusions and caveats: In vitro checks showed that a few CMV-associated chains really do target CMV antigens.

The method was immunoSEQ multiplex PCR; TCRdb's version includes in-frame clones alone and lacks a portion of them. The data contain 150,000 to 200,000 clones, 84% of them seen just once; the ten biggest clones take up roughly a tenth. The sequenced sample was PBMCs. V and J are TRBV6-4 and TRBJ2-3; 10 positions agree with TRBD1. This TCR was recovered from a man younger than 40 in good health and CMV-seropositive. The CDR3 region has the DNA TGTGCCAGCAGTGACGGACAGGGGGCAGATACGCAGTATTTT. It encodes CASSDGQGADTQYF.